The rows below give T cell receptor beta chains drawn from one sample of a study of cytomegalovirus exposure and HLA in healthy donors. Only in-frame clones appear in the TCRdb table, and some are missing; sequencing was by immunoSEQ multiplex PCR. There are 130,000 or so clones in the sample; approximately 80% occur only once, and about 1.3% lies in the top ten. Sequencing input: PBMCs. These receptors all come from a man between 45 and 60 years old in good health and CMV-seronegative. The CDR3 runs from the conserved cysteine through the conserved F or W. A D gene is named only where the DNA matches it firmly. Some rows have no size entry. The others give once, few or many, or a class for an expanded clone.

J gene,D gene,clone size,V gene,CDR3 protein,CDR3 DNA
TRBJ1-1,TRBD1,NA,TRBV5-1,CASSSSRDRAFF,TGCGCCAGCAGCTCGTCCCGGGACAGAGCTTTCTTT
TRBJ2-7,NA,NA,TRBV5-8,CASSIQGGAYEQYF,TGTGCCAGCAGCATACAGGGTGGGGCCTACGAGCAGTACTTC
TRBJ2-5,TRBD1,NA,TRBV11-2,CASSLEGRGGETQYF,TGTGCCAGCAGCTTAGAGGGTCGAGGGGGCGAGACCCAGTACTTC
TRBJ2-7,TRBD2,NA,TRBV6-5,CASRPLAGGNEQYF,TGTGCCAGCAGGCCCCTAGCGGGAGGCAACGAGCAGTACTTC
TRBJ2-5,TRBD2,NA,TRBV19,CASSTGNLAGVGQETQYF,TGTGCCAGTAGTACCGGAAACCTAGCGGGAGTGGGACAAGAGACCCAGTACTTC
TRBJ1-5,NA,NA,TRBV2,CASSGEKGNQPQHF,TGTGCCAGCAGTGGGGAGAAGGGCAATCAGCCCCAGCATTTT
TRBJ1-1,NA,NA,TRBV6-1,CASSAYEGGFEAFF,TGTGCCAGCAGTGCCTATGAGGGAGGGTTTGAAGCTTTCTTT
TRBJ2-5,TRBD1,NA,TRBV18,CASSPGQQETQYF,TGTGCCAGCTCACCGGGACAGCAAGAGACCCAGTACTTC
TRBJ2-7,TRBD1,once,TRBV5-4,CASSLSAGGSYEQYF,TGTGCCAGCAGCTTGTCCGCAGGGGGCTCCTACGAGCAGTACTTC
TRBJ1-5,NA,once,TRBV28,CASSFPRRGQPQHF,TGTGCCAGCAGTTTCCCCAGGCGGGGTCAGCCCCAGCATTTT
TRBJ2-2,TRBD1,NA,TRBV10-2,CASSGQGTGGELFF,TGCGCCAGCAGTGGGCAGGGGACAGGCGGGGAGCTGTTTTTT
TRBJ1-2,NA,NA,TRBV19,CASTVTGSDFGYTF,TGTGCCAGTACCGTGACAGGTTCCGATTTTGGCTACACCTTC
TRBJ2-7,TRBD2,few,TRBV5-1,CASSLAAGTYEQYF,TGCGCCAGCAGCTTGGCAGCGGGGACCTACGAGCAGTACTTC
TRBJ1-1,TRBD1,NA,TRBV10-3,CAISPRDSNTEAFF,TGTGCCATCAGCCCCCGGGACAGTAACACTGAAGCTTTCTTT
TRBJ2-3,TRBD1,NA,TRBV6-1,CASTGQGADTQYF,TGTGCCAGCACGGGACAGGGAGCCGATACGCAGTATTTT
TRBJ2-5,TRBD1,NA,TRBV2,CASSEATGGWFVLYF,TGTGCCAGCAGTGAAGCGACAGGGGGTTGGTTCGTACTGTACTTC
TRBJ2-3,NA,few,TRBV5-6,CASSPTSERGTDTQYF,TGTGCCAGCAGCCCCACCTCGGAACGGGGCACAGATACGCAGTATTTT
TRBJ2-1,TRBD2,NA,TRBV2,CASSELAGGRNEQFF,TGTGCCAGCAGCGAGCTAGCGGGAGGGCGGAATGAGCAGTTCTTC
TRBJ2-2,TRBD1,NA,TRBV9,CASSELQGTVTTGELFF,TGTGCCAGCAGCGAATTACAGGGGACCGTCACAACCGGGGAGCTGTTTTTT
TRBJ1-5,NA,NA,TRBV28,CASSRLSNQPQHF,TGTGCCAGCAGCCGACTTAGCAATCAGCCCCAGCATTTT
TRBJ2-5,NA,NA,TRBV19,CASNPQGLQETQYF,TGTGCCAGTAACCCACAGGGACTACAAGAGACCCAGTACTTC
TRBJ1-3,NA,NA,TRBV27,CASSQGSSGNTIYF,TGTGCCAGCTCACAGGGTAGCTCTGGAAACACCATATATTTT
TRBJ2-7,TRBD1,NA,TRBV5-6,CASSPRPGQGNYEQYF,TGTGCCAGCAGCCCAAGACCGGGACAGGGAAATTACGAGCAGTACTTC
TRBJ2-3,TRBD1,NA,TRBV19,CASQDLGQGSDTQYF,TGTGCCAGCCAAGACCTGGGACAGGGGTCAGATACGCAGTATTTT
TRBJ2-5,TRBD2,NA,TRBV29-1,CSVEVTLAGGPRQETQYF,TGCAGCGTTGAAGTTACACTAGCGGGAGGGCCACGCCAAGAGACCCAGTACTTC
TRBJ2-1,NA,NA,TRBV5-1,CASSLGGDMLNEQFF,TGCGCCAGCAGCTTAGGGGGAGATATGCTCAATGAGCAGTTCTTC
TRBJ2-6,NA,few,TRBV2,CASRTGSGANVLTF,TGTGCCAGCAGAACAGGGTCTGGGGCCAACGTCCTGACTTTC
TRBJ2-3,NA,NA,TRBV6-6,CASTKGKGTDTQYF,TGTGCCAGCACTAAGGGGAAGGGAACAGATACGCAGTATTTT
TRBJ2-1,TRBD1,NA,TRBV4-1,CASSLRGTGSEQFF,TGCGCCAGCAGCCTCAGGGGGACAGGGAGTGAGCAGTTCTTC
TRBJ1-2,TRBD1,NA,TRBV29-1,CSVTQGAVPYGYTF,TGCAGCGTTACCCAGGGGGCCGTACCCTATGGCTACACCTTC
TRBJ1-2,TRBD1,once,TRBV28,CASSPGGTGGYYGYTF,TGTGCCAGCAGTCCCGGGGGGACAGGGGGCTACTATGGCTACACCTTC
TRBJ2-7,TRBD1,NA,TRBV7-9,CASRPTGADEQYF,TGTGCCAGCAGGCCGACAGGGGCCGACGAGCAGTACTTC
TRBJ2-4,NA,NA,TRBV27,CASSSKPHQIDRAKNIQYF,TGTGCCAGCAGTTCCAAACCCCACCAAATCGACAGGGCCAAAAACATTCAGTACTTC
TRBJ2-1,TRBD2,NA,TRBV18,CASSPGGGRAVDEQFF,TGTGCCAGCTCACCAGGGGGCGGGAGGGCCGTTGATGAGCAGTTCTTC
TRBJ2-6,NA,NA,TRBV29-1,CSVGQGGRSGANVLTF,TGCAGCGTCGGACAGGGAGGGAGGTCTGGGGCCAACGTCCTGACTTTC
TRBJ2-3,TRBD2,NA,TRBV18,CASSRRTSGSGGTDTQYF,TGTGCCAGCTCACGCCGGACTAGCGGGAGCGGGGGCACAGATACGCAGTATTTT
TRBJ1-3,TRBD1,NA,TRBV18,CASSPGQSGNTIYF,TGTGCCAGCTCGCCGGGACAGTCTGGAAACACCATATATTTT
TRBJ1-1,NA,NA,TRBV28,CASSTGSTEAFF,TGTGCCAGCAGTACAGGGTCCACTGAAGCTTTCTTT
TRBJ2-1,TRBD2,NA,TRBV28,CASSLRLAGVASSMIEQFF,TGTGCCAGCAGTTTGAGACTAGCGGGAGTGGCCAGTTCGATGATTGAGCAGTTCTTC
TRBJ2-5,NA,NA,TRBV7-8,CASSLGGGETQYF,TGTGCCAGCAGCTTAGGAGGGGGAGAGACCCAGTACTTC
TRBJ1-1,NA,once,TRBV19,CASSSSRDTEAFF,TGTGCCAGTAGTAGCAGCCGGGACACTGAAGCTTTCTTT
TRBJ2-2,NA,NA,TRBV27,CASKRTPNTGELFF,TGTGCCAGCAAACGGACTCCGAACACCGGGGAGCTGTTTTTT
TRBJ2-2,NA,NA,TRBV5-1,CATREQGDTGELFF,TGCGCCACCCGAGAACAGGGAGACACCGGGGAGCTGTTTTTT
TRBJ1-5,NA,NA,TRBV5-4,CASSLDLSAQPQHF,TGTGCCAGCAGCTTGGACTTGAGCGCTCAGCCCCAGCATTTT
TRBJ2-6,TRBD1,NA,TRBV19,CASRNPGQGRSGANVLTF,TGTGCCAGTAGAAATCCGGGACAGGGTCGGTCTGGGGCCAACGTCCTGACTTTC
TRBJ1-5,NA,NA,TRBV10-2,CASSGGEGKPQHF,TGCGCCAGCAGTGGGGGTGAGGGTAAGCCCCAGCATTTT
TRBJ1-5,TRBD1,NA,TRBV28,CASQSGTGLIQPQHF,TGTGCCAGCCAATCCGGGACAGGGTTGATTCAGCCCCAGCATTTT
TRBJ1-5,NA,NA,TRBV19,CASSSTGPSNQPQHF,TGTGCCAGTAGCTCTACAGGGCCTAGCAATCAGCCCCAGCATTTT
TRBJ2-5,TRBD2,NA,TRBV6-5,CASSLSGISWETQYF,TGTGCCAGCAGTTTGAGCGGGATTAGCTGGGAGACCCAGTACTTC
TRBJ2-1,TRBD2,NA,TRBV6-5,CASSPTSGRANEQFF,TGTGCCAGCAGCCCGACTAGCGGGAGGGCCAATGAGCAGTTCTTC
TRBJ2-2,TRBD1,NA,TRBV9,CASSVDPDRAGELFF,TGTGCCAGCAGCGTTGACCCCGACAGGGCCGGGGAGCTGTTTTTT
TRBJ2-7,NA,NA,TRBV4-1,CASSQDQRGDEQYF,TGCGCCAGCAGCCAAGATCAAAGAGGCGACGAGCAGTACTTC
TRBJ1-4,NA,once,TRBV2,CASRQELGEKLFF,TGTGCCAGCAGACAGGAATTGGGCGAAAAACTGTTTTTT
TRBJ1-5,NA,NA,TRBV28,CASSPPRTDSYSNQPQHF,TGTGCCAGCAGCCCCCCCCGGACAGACTCCTATAGCAATCAGCCCCAGCATTTT
TRBJ2-2,NA,NA,TRBV11-3,CASSLVPDTGELFF,TGTGCCAGCAGCTTAGTCCCAGACACCGGGGAGCTGTTTTTT